This TCR beta chain stems from a study of beta chain features in type 1 diabetes. Details on this clone: Antigen specificity is unknown.

A sort by CD45RO/CCR7/CD25/CD127/CD95/CD27 yielded CD4+ naive, central memory, regulatory and stem cell-like memory cells. Expressed TCRB transcripts were sequenced after all isolated RNA was converted to cDNA. Using immunoSEQ multiplex PCR, the repertoire was profiled, and TCRdb retains in-frame clones only, with some absent. The table lists some 200,000 clones, approximately 11% of them singletons. The study's findings and limits: Fewer junction insertions and more nucleotide deletions appeared in type 1 diabetes patients. Sequencing the cDNA could make cells with high TCR expression show up more than they should. Among all four CD4+ subsets, Type 1 diabetes patients had TCRB CDR3s that were moderately but significantly shorter.

V gave up 5 bases and J gave up 7 bases, with 9 bases separating them. Germline CDR1 is SGHTA and CDR2 is FQGNSA. The CDR3 extends over 12 amino acids. Sequences were obtained from central memory CD4+ T cells from blood. This chain joins TRBV7-2 and TRBJ1-3; D remains ambiguous. This receptor was identified in a man in his late teens or twenties in good health. The CDR3 bases are TGTGCCAGCAGCGCCCGGCCGAACACCATATATTTT. Translated, it gives CASSARPNTIYF. Full variable domain (rest looked up from reference TRBV7-2 and TRBJ1-3): GAGVSQSPSNKVTEKGKDVELRCDPISGHTALYWYRQSLGQGLEFLIYFQGNSAPDKSGLPSDRFSAERTGGSVSTLTIQRTQQEDSAVYLCASSARPNTIYFGEGSWLTVV.